This T cell receptor (beta chain) came from a study of T-cell memory formation after mild COVID-19. Study summary: For the most part, TCR clusters were specific to one donor.

General observations from the study: Clones which contracted sat mainly in CM and EM if CD4+, and in EMRA if CD8+. Memory from before infection featured some responding clones, which suggests cross-reactive memory joined.

CDR1 is MNHEY, CDR2 SVGAGI, per germline. Trimming stripped 8 bases from V and 5 bases from J, with 9 bases between. The CDR3 is 11 amino acids. As regards this clonotype: The antigen is unknown.

TCRdb fed the 5' RACE reads into MiXCR, producing one record per CDR3 protein. The sample has some 320,000 distinct CDR3 sequences, around an eighth seen once. This clonotype was obtained from a man between 18 and 29 years old who had mild COVID-19 (a few samples of this study predate the infection). Cell type and time point are not known. The sequenced sample consisted of PBMCs or a T cell subset sorted from them (not recorded which). V is TRBV6-5 and J is TRBJ2-5, with D possibly called TRBD1 or TRBD2 (5 bases each). This chain's CDR3 is CASGGGETQYF. CDR3 nucleotides: TGTGCCAGCGGGGGTGGGGAGACCCAGTACTTC.